This TCR beta chain was sequenced in a study of blood T cell repertoires in COVID-19. TCRdb's copy holds only in-frame clones and misses some; the assay was immunoSEQ multiplex PCR. The profile shows about 140,000 clones, around 80% of them singletons. The CDR3 has 15 amino acids. CDR1 MNHEY and CDR2 SVGAGI come from the germline V gene. The junction had 4 bases not matched to a gene; V was cut back by 4 bases and J by 4 bases. This clone was counted only a few times. This sequence was found in a woman of 80 years or more with active or convalescent COVID-19. The sequenced material came from peripheral blood. This rearrangement joins TRBV6-5 to TRBJ2-2; 9 bases fit TRBD2. CDR3 DNA sequence: TGTGCCAGCAGTTTTAGCGGGGGTGGCACCGGGGAGCTGTTTTTT. Protein product: CASSFSGGGTGELFF.